Given below is one T cell receptor (beta chain) in context. These data come from a study of blood T cell repertoires in COVID-19. At the level of the study: PBMCs, B-cell-depleted T cells, or T cells provided the cDNA or gDNA that made up the material.

Sequenced by immunoSEQ multiplex PCR; TCRdb stores in-frame clones only, minus some. Of roughly 200,000 clones in the sample, roughly 88% were seen once. CDR1 and CDR2 (germline): MNHEY, SVGAGI. Trimming took 5 bases from V and 10 from J, leaving 17 bases between them. This CDR3 has 13 residues. V usage is TRBV6-5 and J usage is TRBJ1-1; D is uncertain. The sequenced sample was peripheral blood. The receptor was isolated from a woman aged 35 to 49 with COVID-19, enrolled during active disease. CDR3 sequence: CASSQNQLSGAFF. In nucleotides, the CDR3 is TGTGCCAGCAGTCAGAACCAATTAAGCGGAGCTTTCTTT.